A single T cell receptor (beta chain) is shown here with its context. The data were obtained in a study of shared clonotypes between healthy human individuals. Turning to the study itself: Per donor, CD8 memory used one plate, CD8 naive used two, CD4 memory used three and CD4 naive used three.

Assay used: immunoSEQ multiplex PCR; TCRdb lists only in-frame clones, some missing. The profile shows around 370,000 clones, roughly 96% of them singletons. Germline V gene sequence: CDR1 MGHRA, CDR2 YSYEKL. The CDR3 length is 16 residues. V lost 1 base and J lost 1, with 11 bases in between. The donors, all of them Caucasian adults, lived in Nashville, Tennessee. This TCR was sampled from a man aged 25 to 40 in good health. The genes are TRBV4-1 and TRBJ1-5; possibly TRBD1 for D (5 bases). Source material: memory CD8+ T cells sorted from blood. Subset: CD45RO+ cells pooled with CCR7-negative TemRA cells. For the CDR3, the DNA is TGCGCCAGCAGCCAAGGGGGACCGCTGAGCAATCAGCCCCAGCATTTT. Amino acids: CASSQGGPLSNQPQHF.